This TCR beta chain derives from a study of STAT5B mutations in CD4+ large granular lymphocyte leukemia. General study points: Higher CD4+ than CD8+ T-LGLL clonality might reflect small sample size. TRBV06-family usage was enriched in top patient clones (8/27) versus controls (2/35). About 25% of private leukemic clonotypes occurred rarely in other patients' non-leukemic repertoires.

Trimming pared 6 bases from V and 4 bases from J, leaving 12 bases between. In germline, CDR1 is MDHEN, CDR2 SYDVKM. There are 13 residues in the CDR3. The survey-level immunoSEQ assay was used. Repertoires were generated with immunoSEQ multiplex PCR, while TCRdb's copy carries only in-frame clones and drops some. The data show over 35,000 clones, around 85% seen once. This clone was recorded only once. Its target is not known. The clonotype was recovered from a human donor in good health. The sequencing sample was made of CD4+ T cells from blood buffy coats. The chain joins TRBV28 to TRBJ1-1; no reliable D call. The CDR3 bases are TGTGCCAGCAGGGCCCCTTTGGGCACTGAAGCTTTCTTT. Its translation: CASRAPLGTEAFF.